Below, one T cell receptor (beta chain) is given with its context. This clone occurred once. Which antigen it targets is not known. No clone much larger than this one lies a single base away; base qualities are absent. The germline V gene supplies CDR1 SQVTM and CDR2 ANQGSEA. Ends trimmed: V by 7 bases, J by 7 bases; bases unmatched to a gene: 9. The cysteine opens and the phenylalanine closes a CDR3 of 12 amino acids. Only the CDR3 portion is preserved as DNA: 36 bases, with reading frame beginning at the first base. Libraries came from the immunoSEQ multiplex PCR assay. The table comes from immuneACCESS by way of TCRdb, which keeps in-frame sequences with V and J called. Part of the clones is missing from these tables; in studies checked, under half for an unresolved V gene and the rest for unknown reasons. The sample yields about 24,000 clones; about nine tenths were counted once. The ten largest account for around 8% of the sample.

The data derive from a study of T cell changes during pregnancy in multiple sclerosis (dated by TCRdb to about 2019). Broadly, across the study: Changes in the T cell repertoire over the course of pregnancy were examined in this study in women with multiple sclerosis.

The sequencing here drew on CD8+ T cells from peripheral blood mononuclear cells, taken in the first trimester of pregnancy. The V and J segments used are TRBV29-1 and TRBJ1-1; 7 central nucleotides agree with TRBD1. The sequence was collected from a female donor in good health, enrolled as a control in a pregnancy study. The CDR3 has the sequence CSALRGKIEAFF. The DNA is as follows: TGCAGCGCCCTCAGGGGGAAAATTGAAGCTTTCTTT.